This T cell receptor (beta chain) was found in a study of identical twins. TCRdb reanalysed the 5' RACE reads using MiXCR and keeps one entry per CDR3 protein. The table shows roughly 630,000 distinct CDR3 sequences, with around 7.4% occurring only once. General study findings and limits: Within beta out-of-frame sequences, the excess sharing observed between twins was weaker.

About this clonotype itself: Antigen unknown.

The V segment lost 11 bases and the J segment 2 bases; nucleotides outside the gene matches: 9. The CDR3 is 14 amino acids. Per the germline V gene, CDR1 is SNHLY and CDR2 is FYNNEI. The same data also contributed to another study, on yellow fever vaccine responses in identical twins. As reported in that work: The T cell response to vaccination in identical twins was reportedly partly convergent and partly personalized.

This receptor was identified in a woman aged 18-30 years in good health. Sequenced material: PBMCs. The chain is built from TRBV2 and TRBJ2-3; 8 bases align to TRBD2. For the CDR3, the DNA is TGTGCCGATGCATTTAGCGGGGTCACAGATACGCAGTATTTT. Amino acids: CADAFSGVTDTQYF.